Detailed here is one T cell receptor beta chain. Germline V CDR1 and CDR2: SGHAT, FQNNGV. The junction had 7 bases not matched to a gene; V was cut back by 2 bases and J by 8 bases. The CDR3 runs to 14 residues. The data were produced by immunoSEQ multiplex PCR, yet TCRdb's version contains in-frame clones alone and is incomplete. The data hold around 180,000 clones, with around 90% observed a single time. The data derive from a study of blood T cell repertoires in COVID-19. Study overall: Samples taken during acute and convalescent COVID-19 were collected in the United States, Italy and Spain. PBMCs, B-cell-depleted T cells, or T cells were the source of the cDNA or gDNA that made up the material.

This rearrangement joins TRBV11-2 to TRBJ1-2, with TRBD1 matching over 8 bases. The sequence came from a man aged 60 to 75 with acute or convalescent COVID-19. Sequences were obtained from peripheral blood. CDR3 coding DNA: TGTGCCAGCAGCTTATCCGGGACAGGATGGGGCTACACCTTC. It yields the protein CASSLSGTGWGYTF.